Listed here are 13 T cell receptor beta chains from one sample, sequenced in a study of identical twins. TCRdb analysed the 5' RACE reads with MiXCR anew, one entry per CDR3 protein. The data hold 450,000 to 500,000 distinct CDR3 sequences, with around an eighth observed a single time. The same data also went into a second study, on yellow fever vaccine responses in identical twins.

Specimen: CD4+ T cells sorted from blood. Receptor source: a woman aged 18 to 35 in good health.

This clonotype was seen a handful of times. The chain has TRBV7-6 and TRBJ2-1; TRBD2 agrees at 9 bases. Trimming took 4 bases from V and 4 from J; bases not matched to a gene: 8. CDR3 length: 16 residues. CDR1 is SGHVS, CDR2 FNYEAQ, per germline. DNA for the CDR3: TGTGCCAGCAGCTCTCTGGCTAGCGGGAAATACAATGAGCAGTTCTTC. It codes for CASSSLASGKYNEQFF.

This clonotype was seen a handful of times. This chain uses TRBV29-1 with TRBJ1-2, with TRBD1 as a possible D gene (5 bases). Germline-derived CDR1 and CDR2 are SQVTM and ANQGSEA. V lost 7 bases and J lost 4, with 13 bases in between. This CDR3 region has 12 residues. CDR3 sequence: CSAQGYGYGYTF. CDR3 sequence (DNA): TGCAGCGCCCAGGGATATGGCTATGGCTACACCTTC.

The sample holds a few counts of this clonotype. V usage is TRBV5-4 and J usage is TRBJ2-3; TRBD2 agrees at 8 bases. With V trimmed by 9 bases and J by 3 bases, 9 bases remained unmatched. CDR1 SGHNT and CDR2 YYREEE come from the germline V gene (reference sequence). This CDR3 comprises 14 residues. The DNA of the CDR3 is TGTGCCACCGCGGTGGTAGCGGGAACAGATACGCAGTATTTT. Translated, it gives CATAVVAGTDTQYF.

The J gene is TRBJ2-1, the V gene TRBV28, with D unclear. The CDR3 contains 13 residues. Trimming shortened V by 7 bases and J by 5 bases, and 12 bases separated the two germline ends. From germline, CDR1 is MDHEN and CDR2 SYDVKM. The CDR3 nucleotides are TGTGCCAGCACCATAACTTATAACAATGAGCAGTTCTTC. Protein product: CASTITYNNEQFF.

This clonotype was seen a handful of times. Written as DNA, the CDR3 is TGTGCCAGCAGCCCGAATCGGGGGAGCTTTCGGGAGACCCAGTACTTC. It specifies CASSPNRGSFRETQYF. V and J are TRBV7-2 and TRBJ2-5; D might be TRBD2 (6 bases). V gave up 5 bases and J gave up 5 bases, with 21 bases separating them. Germline V gene lookup returns CDR1 SGHTA and CDR2 FQGNSA. CDR3 length: 16 amino acids.

The chain uses TRBV25-1 and TRBJ2-1, with a possible D match to TRBD2 (6 bases). CDR1 is MGHDK and CDR2 is SYGVNS in the germline V gene. V was cut by 8 bases and J by 5 bases, with 13 bases left in between. CDR3 length: 13 amino acids. For the CDR3, the DNA is TGTGCCAGCTCGGCGGGGCTGGACAATGAGCAGTTCTTC. This translates into CASSAGLDNEQFF.

This clonotype has a handful of counts. The V gene is TRBV14, the J gene TRBJ2-1; TRBD2 matches at 8 bases. The V and J ends lost 2 bases and 1 base, in that order; junction bases with no gene match: 7. The germline V gene encodes CDR1 SGHDN and CDR2 FVKESK. The CDR3 contains 17 residues. CDR3 sequence: CASSQISGRPSYNEQFF. CDR3 in DNA: TGTGCCAGCAGCCAAATAAGCGGGAGACCTTCCTACAATGAGCAGTTCTTC.

Ten or more counts support this clonotype. The chain employs TRBV6-1 and TRBJ2-1; D remains ambiguous. The CDR3 is made up of 15 amino acids. Trimming cost V 3 bases and J 6 bases, with 15 bases left between them. Germline assignment: CDR1 MNHNS and CDR2 SASEGT. Here the CDR3 DNA reads TGTGCCAGCAGTGACGGAACTCCATTCTCCAATGAGCAGTTCTTC. Encoded protein: CASSDGTPFSNEQFF.

The chain carries TRBV18 and TRBJ2-1; possibly TRBD2 for D (6 bases). Germline CDR1 is KGHSH and CDR2 is LQKENI. This CDR3 has 14 residues. The V end lost 6 bases, the J end lost 8 bases, and 17 bases lay between the germline ends. The CDR3, as DNA: TGTGCCAGCTCTGAAGAGGGCAGGGACTATGAGCAGTTCTTC. Residues: CASSEEGRDYEQFF. Full variable domain (outside the CDR3, taken from reference TRBV18 and TRBJ2-1): NAGVMQNPRHLVRRRGQEARLRCSPMKGHSHVYWYRQLPEEGLKFMVYLQKENIIDESGMPKERFSAEFPKEGPSILRIQQVVRGDSAAYFCASSEEGRDYEQFFGPGTRLTVL.

The V gene is TRBV6-2 or TRBV6-3, the J gene TRBJ2-6; D gene ambiguous. CDR3 length: 16 residues. V was clipped by 0 bases and J by 4 bases, with 10 bases between them. Germline V gene lookup returns CDR1 MNHEY and CDR2 SVGEGT. CDR3 sequence reads: CASSYSRMRGANVLTF. The CDR3 nucleotides are TGTGCCAGCAGTTACTCACGGATGAGAGGGGCCAACGTCCTGACTTTC.

This clonotype turned up a few times. This chain connects TRBV20-1 to TRBJ2-1; 9 positions agree with TRBD2. The trim removed 6 bases at V and 7 bases at J, leaving 7 bases unmatched. This CDR3 region has 13 residues. CDR1 DFQATT and CDR2 SNEGSKA come from the germline V gene (reference sequence). The CDR3 spells CSAPGLARNEQFF. For the CDR3, the DNA is TGCAGTGCGCCGGGACTAGCTAGGAATGAGCAGTTCTTC.

The V gene is TRBV6-5, the J gene TRBJ2-1; 15 bases agree with TRBD2. With V trimmed by 2 bases and J by 9 bases, 8 bases remained unmatched. In germline, CDR1 is MNHEY, CDR2 SVGAGI. CDR3 size: 17 residues. DNA of the CDR3: TGTGCCAGCAGTTACCCCGGACTAGCGGGAGGGGGGGCTGAGCAGTTCTTC. It codes for CASSYPGLAGGGAEQFF.

V usage is TRBV5-1 and J usage is TRBJ2-5, with D uncertain. V was clipped by 4 bases and J by 3 bases, with 7 bases between them. Germline CDR1 reads SGHRS; CDR2 reads YFSETQ. CDR3 size: 12 residues. The CDR3 nucleotides read TGCGCCAGCAGCCAAAACGAAGAGACCCAGTACTTC. Residues: CASSQNEETQYF.